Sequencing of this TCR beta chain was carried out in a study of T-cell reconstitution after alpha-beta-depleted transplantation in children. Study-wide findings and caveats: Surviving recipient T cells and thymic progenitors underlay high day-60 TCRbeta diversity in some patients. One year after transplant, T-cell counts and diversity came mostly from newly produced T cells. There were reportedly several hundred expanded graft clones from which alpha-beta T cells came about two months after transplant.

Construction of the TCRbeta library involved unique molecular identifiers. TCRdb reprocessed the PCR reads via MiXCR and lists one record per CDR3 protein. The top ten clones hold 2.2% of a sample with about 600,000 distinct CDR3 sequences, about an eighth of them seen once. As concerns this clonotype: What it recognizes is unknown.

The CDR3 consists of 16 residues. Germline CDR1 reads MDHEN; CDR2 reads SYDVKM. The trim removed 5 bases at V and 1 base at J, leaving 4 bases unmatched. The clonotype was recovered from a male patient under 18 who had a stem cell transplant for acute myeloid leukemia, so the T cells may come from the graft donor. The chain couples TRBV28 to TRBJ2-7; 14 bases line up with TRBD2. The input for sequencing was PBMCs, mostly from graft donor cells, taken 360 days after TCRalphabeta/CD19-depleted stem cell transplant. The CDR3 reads CASSTTSGRVSYEQYF. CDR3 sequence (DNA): TGTGCCAGCAGTACGACTAGCGGGAGGGTTTCCTACGAGCAGTACTTC.